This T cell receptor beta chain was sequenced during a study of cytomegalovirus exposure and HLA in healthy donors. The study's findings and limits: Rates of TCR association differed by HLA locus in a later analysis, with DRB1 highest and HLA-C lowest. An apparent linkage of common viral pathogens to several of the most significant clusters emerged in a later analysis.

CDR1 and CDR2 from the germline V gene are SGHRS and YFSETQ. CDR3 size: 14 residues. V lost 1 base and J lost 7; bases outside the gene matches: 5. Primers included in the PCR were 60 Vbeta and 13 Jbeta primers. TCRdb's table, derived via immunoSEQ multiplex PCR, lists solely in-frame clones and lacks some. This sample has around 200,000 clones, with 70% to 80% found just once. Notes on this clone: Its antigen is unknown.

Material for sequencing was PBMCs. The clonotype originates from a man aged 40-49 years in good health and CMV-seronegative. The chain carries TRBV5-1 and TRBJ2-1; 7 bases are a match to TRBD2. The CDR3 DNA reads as TGCGCCAGCAGCTTGACAGCCGGGGGGAATGAGCAGTTCTTC. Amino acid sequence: CASSLTAGGNEQFF.